The 2 T cell receptor beta chains in this list originate from one sample, sequenced in a study of identical twins. TCRdb re-derived calls from the 5' RACE reads in MiXCR, one entry per CDR3 protein. The sample has around 250,000 distinct CDR3 sequences, roughly 13% seen once. These data also featured in a second study, about yellow fever vaccine responses in identical twins.

The sequencing sample was made of memory (CD45RO+) T cells sorted from blood. All receptors derive from a young woman in good health.

This chain links TRBV19 with TRBJ2-5; 9 nucleotides line up with TRBD1. Trimming at V came to 5 bases and at J to 4 bases, leaving 5 bases not matched to a gene. This CDR3 contains 14 residues. The V gene's germline CDR1 is LNHDA and CDR2 SQIVND (reference sequence). The CDR3 here is CASSLGQGTETQYF. The CDR3 region has the DNA TGTGCCAGTAGTTTGGGACAGGGAACAGAGACCCAGTACTTC.

This sequence joins TRBV7-2 and TRBJ2-1, with D possibly being TRBD1 (6 bases). Trimming removed 1 base at V and 6 bases at J, with 16 bases between. The CDR3 has 16 residues. Germline CDR1 reads SGHTA; CDR2 reads FQGNSA. The CDR3 DNA follows: TGTGCCAGCAGCTTAGAGCCCCCAGGGGCGGCCAATGAGCAGTTCTTC. Its protein product is CASSLEPPGAANEQFF.